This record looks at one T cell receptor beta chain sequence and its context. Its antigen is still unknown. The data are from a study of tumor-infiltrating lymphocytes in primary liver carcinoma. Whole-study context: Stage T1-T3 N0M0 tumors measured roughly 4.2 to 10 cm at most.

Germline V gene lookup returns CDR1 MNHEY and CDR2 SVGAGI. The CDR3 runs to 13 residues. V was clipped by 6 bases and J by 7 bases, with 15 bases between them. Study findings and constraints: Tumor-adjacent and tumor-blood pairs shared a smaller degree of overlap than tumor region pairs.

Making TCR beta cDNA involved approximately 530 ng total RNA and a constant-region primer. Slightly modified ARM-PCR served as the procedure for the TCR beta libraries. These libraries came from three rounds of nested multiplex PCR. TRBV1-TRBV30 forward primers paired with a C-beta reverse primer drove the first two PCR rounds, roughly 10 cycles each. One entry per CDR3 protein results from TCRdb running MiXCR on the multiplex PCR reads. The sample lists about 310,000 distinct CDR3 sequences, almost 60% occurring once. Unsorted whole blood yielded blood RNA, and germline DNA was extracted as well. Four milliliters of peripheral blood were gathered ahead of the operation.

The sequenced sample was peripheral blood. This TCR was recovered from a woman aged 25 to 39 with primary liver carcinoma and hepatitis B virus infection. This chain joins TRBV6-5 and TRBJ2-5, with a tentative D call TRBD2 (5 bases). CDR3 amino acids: CASREAGSVTQYF. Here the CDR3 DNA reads TGTGCCAGCAGAGAGGCGGGTTCAGTGACCCAGTACTTC.